The present T cell receptor beta chain was sequenced within a study of T-cell reconstitution after alpha-beta-depleted transplantation in children (dated by TCRdb to 2016 to 2017). Regarding the complete study: T-cell immune reconstitution after TCRalphabeta/CD19-depleted allogeneic hematopoietic cell transplantation in children was quantitatively tracked in the study by means of TCR repertoire profiling.

V and J are truncated by 2 bases and 8 bases respectively, leaving an intervening sequence of 9 bases. Reading from cysteine to phenylalanine, the CDR3 counts 13 amino acids. The read is trimmed to its CDR3 DNA, 39 bases read in frame from base 1. Based on the germline V gene (reference sequence), the CDR1 and CDR2 sequences are SEHNR and FQNEAQ. Turning to this clonotype: Its antigen remains undetermined. Base-call qualities are not available, and no considerably larger clone is one nucleotide away.

Libraries were made using PCR. The run used an Illumina HiSeq 2500. To normalize quantification of the TCRbeta repertoire, the TCR libraries were built with molecular barcoding that relied on unique molecular identifiers. The public reads were run again by TCRdb, first through fastp at Q25 and then through MiXCR, and only productive beta chains were kept. Duplicate CDR3 protein sequences are folded into a single record with the most common DNA and genes. In this sample the table shows around 450,000 distinct CDR3 sequences, around 16% of which occur a single time. The top ten constitute just under 30% of the sample. The research as a whole found: The apparently early alphabetaT-cell count recovery about two months after transplant was reportedly dependent on only several hundred rapidly expanded clones derived from non-depleted graft cells. The frequencies of hyperexpanded clones fell over the following months, and after one year, T-cell counts and TCRbeta diversity were mostly attributed to newly produced T cells. In some patients, high TCRbeta diversity at day 60 was attributed to recipient T cells and intrathymic progenitors that had survived conditioning.

The treatment or condition label on this specimen signifies: allogeneic hematopoietic cell transplantation with graft depleted of TCRalphabeta T cells and CD19 B cells. TCRalphabeta/CD19-depleted allogeneic hematopoietic cell grafts were given to the transplant recipients, all of whom were children. Rearrangement joined TRBV7-9 to TRBJ2-2; TRBD2 could be the D gene, as 5 bases match. This specimen was PBMCs, mostly from graft donor cells, taken 360 days after TCRalphabeta/CD19-depleted stem cell transplant. The TCR was taken from a boy younger than two who had a stem cell transplant for Wiskott-Aldrich syndrome, so the T cells may come from the graft donor. The bases read TGTGCCAGCAGCTTAAGGGAGCCGGGGGAGCTGTTTTTT. Its product reads: CASSLREPGELFF. Here the CDR3 is joined to the reference TRBV7-9 and TRBJ2-2 genes, and the full variable domain is: DTGVSQNPRHKITKRGQNVTFRCDPISEHNRLYWYRQTLGQGPEFLTYFQNEAQLEKSRLLSDRFSAERPKGSFSTLEIQRTEQGDSAMYLCASSLREPGELFFGEGSRLTVL.